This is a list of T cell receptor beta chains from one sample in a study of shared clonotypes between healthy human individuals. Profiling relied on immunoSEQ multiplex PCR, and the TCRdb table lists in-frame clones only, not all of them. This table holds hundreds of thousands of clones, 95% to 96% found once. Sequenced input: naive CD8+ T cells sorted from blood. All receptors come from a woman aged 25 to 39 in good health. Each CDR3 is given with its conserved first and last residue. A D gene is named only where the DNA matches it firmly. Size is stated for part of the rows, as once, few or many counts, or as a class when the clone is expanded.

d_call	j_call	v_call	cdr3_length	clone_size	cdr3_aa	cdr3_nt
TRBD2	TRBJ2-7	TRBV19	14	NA	CASSSGGLAYEQYF	TGTGCCAGTAGTTCCGGGGGACTAGCCTACGAGCAGTACTTC
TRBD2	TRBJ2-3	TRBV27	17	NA	CASSSLYAGGPLDTQYF	TGTGCCAGCAGTTCTCTCTACGCGGGAGGGCCTCTAGATACGCAGTATTTT
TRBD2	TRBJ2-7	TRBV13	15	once	CASSFSGEGRYEQYF	TGTGCCAGCAGTTTCAGCGGGGAGGGCCGCTACGAGCAGTACTTC
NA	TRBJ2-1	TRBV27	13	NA	CASRMLSGYEQFF	TGTGCCAGCAGGATGCTAAGCGGCTATGAGCAGTTCTTC
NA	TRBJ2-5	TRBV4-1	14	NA	CASSQGVGEETQYF	TGCGCCAGCAGCCAAGGGGTAGGCGAAGAGACCCAGTACTTC
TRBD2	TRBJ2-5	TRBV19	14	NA	CASSILGGGETQYF	TGTGCCAGTAGTATTCTCGGGGGGGGAGAGACCCAGTACTTC
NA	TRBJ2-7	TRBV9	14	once	CASSVLEYSYEQYF	TGTGCCAGCAGCGTACTAGAATACTCCTACGAGCAGTACTTC
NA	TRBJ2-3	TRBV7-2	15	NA	CASSLENYRTDTQYF	TGTGCCAGCAGCTTAGAAAACTATCGAACAGATACGCAGTATTTT
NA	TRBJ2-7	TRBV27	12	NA	CASSGDYYEQYF	TGTGCCAGCAGTGGGGATTACTACGAGCAGTACTTC
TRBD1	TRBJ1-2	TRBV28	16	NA	CASSPYRGANQPGYTF	TGTGCCAGCAGTCCTTACAGGGGGGCCAACCAGCCTGGCTACACCTTC
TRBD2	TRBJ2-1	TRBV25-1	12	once	CAGGGPYNEQFF	TGTGCCGGCGGGGGACCCTACAATGAGCAGTTCTTC
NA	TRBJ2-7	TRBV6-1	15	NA	CASSGSKEGDHEQYF	TGTGCCAGCAGTGGGAGTAAAGAGGGGGACCACGAGCAGTACTTC
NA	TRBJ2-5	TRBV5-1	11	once	CASSLEETQYF	TGCGCCAGCAGCTTGGAAGAGACCCAGTACTTC
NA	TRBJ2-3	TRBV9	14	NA	CASSSRVNRDTQYF	TGTGCCAGCAGCTCTAGGGTTAACCGCGATACGCAGTATTTT
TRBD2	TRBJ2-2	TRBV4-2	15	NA	CASSQAAGGGGELFF	TGTGCCAGCAGCCAGGCAGCGGGAGGGGGCGGGGAGCTGTTTTTT
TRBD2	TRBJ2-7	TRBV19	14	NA	CASSKTAGPYEQYF	TGTGCCAGTAGTAAGACAGCGGGGCCCTACGAGCAGTACTTC
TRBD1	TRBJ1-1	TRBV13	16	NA	CASSLGPGTGGPEAFF	TGTGCCAGCAGCTTAGGCCCCGGGACAGGGGGACCTGAAGCTTTCTTT
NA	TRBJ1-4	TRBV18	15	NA	CASSPEPYGNEKLFF	TGTGCCAGCTCACCTGAACCTTACGGTAATGAAAAACTGTTTTTT
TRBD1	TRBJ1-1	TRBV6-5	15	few	CASSSPAKDRFQAFF	TGTGCCAGCAGTTCTCCCGCCAAGGACAGGTTCCAAGCTTTCTTT
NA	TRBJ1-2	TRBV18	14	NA	CASSPGDPVYGYTF	TGTGCCAGCTCACCCGGGGATCCGGTCTATGGCTACACCTTC
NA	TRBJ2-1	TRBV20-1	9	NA	CSGSAGTFF	TGCAGTGGAAGCGCGGGAACGTTCTTC
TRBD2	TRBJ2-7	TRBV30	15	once	CAWSPLAGPTYEQYF	TGTGCCTGGAGCCCACTAGCGGGTCCCACCTACGAGCAGTACTTC
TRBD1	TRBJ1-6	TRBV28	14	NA	CASSPGQGNSPLHF	TGTGCCAGCAGTCCGGGACAGGGGAATTCACCCCTCCACTTT
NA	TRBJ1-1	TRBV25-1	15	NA	CASSGTTGPNTEAFF	TGTGCCAGCAGCGGGACGACAGGACCGAACACTGAAGCTTTCTTT
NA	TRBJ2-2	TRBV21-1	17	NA	CASSKTALWIKAGELFF	TGTGCCAGCAGCAAGACGGCCCTCTGGATTAAAGCGGGGGAGCTGTTTTTT
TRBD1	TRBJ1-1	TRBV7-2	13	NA	CASRKTGRYEAFF	TGTGCCAGCAGAAAGACAGGGCGATATGAAGCTTTCTTT
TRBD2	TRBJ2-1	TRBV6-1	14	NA	CASSVGGNYNEQFF	TGTGCCAGCAGTGTCGGGGGGAACTACAATGAGCAGTTCTTC
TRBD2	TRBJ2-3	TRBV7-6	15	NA	CASSLEREITDTQYF	TGTGCCAGCAGCTTAGAGCGGGAAATTACAGATACGCAGTATTTT
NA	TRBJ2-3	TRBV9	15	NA	CASSVFGASTDTQYF	TGTGCCAGCAGCGTATTTGGGGCTAGCACAGATACGCAGTATTTT
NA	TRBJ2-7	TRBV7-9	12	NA	CASSLAGDEQYF	TGTGCCAGCAGCTTAGCGGGGGACGAGCAGTACTTC
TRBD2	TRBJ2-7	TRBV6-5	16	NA	CASSYSSGAVPYEQYF	TGTGCCAGCAGTTACTCGAGCGGGGCCGTCCCGTACGAGCAGTACTTC
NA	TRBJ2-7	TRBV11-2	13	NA	CASSYRTDPEQYF	TGTGCCAGCAGCTATAGGACGGATCCCGAGCAGTACTTC
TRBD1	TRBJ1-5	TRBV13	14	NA	CASSLGRGRQPQHF	TGTGCCAGCAGCTTAGGCAGGGGGCGTCAGCCCCAGCATTTT
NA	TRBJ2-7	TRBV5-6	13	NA	CASSTDKSYEQYF	TGTGCCAGCAGCACCGACAAGAGCTACGAGCAGTACTTC
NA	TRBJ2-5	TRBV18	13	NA	CASSLQDGETQYF	TGTGCCAGCTCACTTCAGGACGGAGAGACCCAGTACTTC
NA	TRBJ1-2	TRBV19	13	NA	CATTVEVDYGYTF	TGTGCCACCACTGTCGAGGTAGACTATGGCTACACCTTC
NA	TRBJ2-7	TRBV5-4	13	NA	CASSLDRAYEQYF	TGTGCCAGCAGCTTGGACAGGGCCTACGAGCAGTACTTC
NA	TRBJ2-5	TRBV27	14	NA	CASTAGGAQETQYF	TGTGCCAGCACAGCGGGCGGCGCGCAGGAGACCCAGTACTTC
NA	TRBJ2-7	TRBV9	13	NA	CASSVGPNYEQYF	TGTGCCAGCAGCGTAGGGCCAAACTACGAGCAGTACTTC
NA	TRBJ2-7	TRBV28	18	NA	CASSSRITGQTYSYEQYF	TGTGCCAGCAGTTCCCGAATCACAGGACAGACCTACTCCTACGAGCAGTACTTC
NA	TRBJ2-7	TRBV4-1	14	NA	CASSQEQGYYEQYF	TGCGCCAGCAGCCAAGAGCAGGGGTACTACGAGCAGTACTTC
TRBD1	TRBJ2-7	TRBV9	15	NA	CASSSGGRGPYEQYF	TGTGCCAGCAGCTCCGGCGGCAGGGGGCCTTACGAGCAGTACTTC
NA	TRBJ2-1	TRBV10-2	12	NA	CASLSSYNEQFF	TGCGCCAGCCTGAGCTCCTACAATGAGCAGTTCTTC
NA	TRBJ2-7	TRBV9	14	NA	CASSVWDTTYEQYF	TGTGCCAGCAGCGTTTGGGACACCACCTACGAGCAGTACTTC
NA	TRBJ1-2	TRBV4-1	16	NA	CASSQDSAGGIYGYTF	TGCGCCAGCAGCCAAGATTCGGCAGGAGGGATCTATGGCTACACCTTC
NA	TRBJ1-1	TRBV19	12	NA	CASLSVSTEAFF	TGTGCCAGCCTTAGCGTGAGCACTGAAGCTTTCTTT
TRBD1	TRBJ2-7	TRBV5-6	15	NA	CASSFTPGQSYEQYF	TGTGCCAGCAGCTTTACTCCGGGACAGTCCTACGAGCAGTACTTC
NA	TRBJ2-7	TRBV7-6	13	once	CASSLGGIYEQYF	TGTGCCAGCAGCCTAGGGGGGATCTACGAGCAGTACTTC
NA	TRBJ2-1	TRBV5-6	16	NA	CASSSHQRLTYNEQFF	TGTGCCAGCAGCTCCCACCAGCGGTTGACGTACAATGAGCAGTTCTTC
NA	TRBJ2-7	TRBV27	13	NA	CASSLGGSYEQYF	TGTGCCAGCAGTTTAGGCGGTTCCTACGAGCAGTACTTC
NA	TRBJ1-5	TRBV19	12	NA	CASRAGSQPQHF	TGTGCCAGTAGAGCAGGGAGTCAGCCCCAGCATTTT